This T cell receptor (beta chain) was captured by sequencing in a study of blood T cell repertoires in COVID-19. Study at large: Whether acute or convalescent, the COVID-19 samples came from the United States, Italy and Spain.

From germline, CDR1 is GTSNPN and CDR2 SVGIG (reference sequence). With V trimmed by 4 bases and J by 0 bases, 6 bases remained unmatched. This CDR3 has 16 residues. Clones were sequenced by immunoSEQ multiplex PCR, and TCRdb holds only the in-frame ones, with some missing. The repertoire holds 210,000 or so clones, with more than 75% as singletons. Sequencing used peripheral blood. The chain uses TRBV30 and TRBJ1-6, with 7 bases that match TRBD1. The clonotype originates from a middle-aged man with active or convalescent COVID-19. The CDR3 nucleotides are TGTGCCTGGAAGGGGGACAGCAGCTCCTATAATTCACCCCTCCACTTT. It specifies CAWKGDSSSYNSPLHF.